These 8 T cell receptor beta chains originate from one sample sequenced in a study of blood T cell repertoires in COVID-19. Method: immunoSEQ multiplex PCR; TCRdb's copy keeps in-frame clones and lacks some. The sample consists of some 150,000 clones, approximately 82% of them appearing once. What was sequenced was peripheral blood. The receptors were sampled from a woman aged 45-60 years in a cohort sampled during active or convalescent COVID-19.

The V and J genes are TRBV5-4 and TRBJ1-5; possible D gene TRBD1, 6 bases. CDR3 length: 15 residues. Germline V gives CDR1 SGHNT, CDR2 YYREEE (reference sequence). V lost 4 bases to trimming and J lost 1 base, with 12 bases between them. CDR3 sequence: CASSVGGPSNQPQHF. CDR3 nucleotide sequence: TGTGCCAGCAGCGTCGGGGGGCCCAGCAATCAGCCCCAGCATTTT.

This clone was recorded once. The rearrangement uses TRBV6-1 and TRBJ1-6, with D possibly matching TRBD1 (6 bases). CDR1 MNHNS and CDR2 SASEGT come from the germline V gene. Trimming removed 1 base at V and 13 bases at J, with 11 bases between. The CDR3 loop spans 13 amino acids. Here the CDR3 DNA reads TGTGCCAGCAGTGAAGTGACAGGCAGCCCCCTCCACTTT. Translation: CASSEVTGSPLHF.

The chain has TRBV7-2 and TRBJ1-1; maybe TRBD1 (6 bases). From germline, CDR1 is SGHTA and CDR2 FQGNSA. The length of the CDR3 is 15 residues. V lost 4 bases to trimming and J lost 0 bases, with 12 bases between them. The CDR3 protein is CASSSSGTMNTEAFF. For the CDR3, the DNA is TGTGCCAGCAGCTCCTCCGGGACAATGAACACTGAAGCTTTCTTT.

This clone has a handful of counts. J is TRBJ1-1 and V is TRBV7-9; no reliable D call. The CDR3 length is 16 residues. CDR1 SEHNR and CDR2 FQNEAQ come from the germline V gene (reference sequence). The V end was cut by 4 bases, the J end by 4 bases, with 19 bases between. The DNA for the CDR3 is TGTGCCAGCAGCTCGGGGTTTTTTTGGGTCAGCACTGAAGCTTTCTTT. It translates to CASSSGFFWVSTEAFF.

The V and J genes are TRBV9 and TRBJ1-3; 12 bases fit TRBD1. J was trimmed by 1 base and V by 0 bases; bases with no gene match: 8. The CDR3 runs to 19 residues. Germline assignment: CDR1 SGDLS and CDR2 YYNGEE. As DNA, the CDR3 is TGTGCCAGCAGCGTAGTCGGGACAGGGGGCGCGGAGTCTGGAAACACCATATATTTT. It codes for CASSVVGTGGAESGNTIYF.

DNA of the CDR3: TGTGCCACCAGTGATTTATGGAGAGGTAATGAGCAGTTCTTC. It encodes CATSDLWRGNEQFF. V usage is TRBV24-1 and J usage is TRBJ2-1; no firm D call. V was pared by 1 base and J by 7 bases, with 10 bases between. Germline V gene data show CDR1 as KGHDR and CDR2 as SFDVKD. This CDR3 is built from 14 residues.

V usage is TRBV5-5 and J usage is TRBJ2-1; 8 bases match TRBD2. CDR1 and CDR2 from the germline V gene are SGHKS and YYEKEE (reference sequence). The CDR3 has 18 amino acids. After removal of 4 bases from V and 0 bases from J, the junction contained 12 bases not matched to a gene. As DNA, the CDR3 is TGTGCCAGCAGCGACCGGGTGGCGGGGGGCAGCTCCTACAATGAGCAGTTCTTC. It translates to CASSDRVAGGSSYNEQFF.

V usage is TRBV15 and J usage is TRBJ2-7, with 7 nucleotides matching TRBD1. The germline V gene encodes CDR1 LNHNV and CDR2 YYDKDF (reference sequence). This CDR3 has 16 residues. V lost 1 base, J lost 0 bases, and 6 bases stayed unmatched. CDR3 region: CATSRGGTESSYEQYF. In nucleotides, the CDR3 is TGTGCCACCAGCAGAGGGGGGACAGAGAGCTCCTACGAGCAGTACTTC.